This T cell receptor beta chain stems from a study of blood T cell repertoires in COVID-19. Study-level background: The study drew acute and convalescent COVID-19 samples from the United States, Italy and Spain. PBMCs, B-cell-depleted T cells, or T cells provided the cDNA or gDNA that made up the material.

Original processing methods: Estimated nucleated cell counts came from reference gene primer amplification. Profiled with immunoSEQ multiplex PCR; TCRdb holds only in-frame clones, not every one. V and J calls and clone size are as listed in that table; D and trimming were resolved from the DNA. Of about 190,000 clones listed, approximately 80% are singletons. Germline V gene lookup returns CDR1 GTSNPN and CDR2 SVGIG (reference sequence). The V and J ends lost 0 bases and 8 bases respectively, with 11 bases between them. The CDR3 has 13 amino acids. The rearrangement uses TRBV30 and TRBJ1-5; D remains unclear. The receptor was isolated from a woman in her forties or fifties with acute or convalescent COVID-19. Sample: peripheral blood. The chain's CDR3 is CAWSVAPEKPQHF. CDR3 nucleotides: TGTGCCTGGAGTGTCGCGCCCGAAAAGCCCCAGCATTTT.